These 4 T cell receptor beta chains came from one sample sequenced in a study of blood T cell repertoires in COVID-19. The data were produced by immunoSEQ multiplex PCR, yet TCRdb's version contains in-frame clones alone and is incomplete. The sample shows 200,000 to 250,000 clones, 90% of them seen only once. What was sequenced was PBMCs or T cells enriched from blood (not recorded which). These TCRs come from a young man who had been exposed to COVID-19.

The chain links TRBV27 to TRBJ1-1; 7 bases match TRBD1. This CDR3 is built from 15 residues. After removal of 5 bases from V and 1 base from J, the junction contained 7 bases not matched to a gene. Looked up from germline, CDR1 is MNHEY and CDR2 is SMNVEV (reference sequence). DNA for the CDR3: TGTGCCAGCAGTATTTACACAGGGGAGAACACTGAAGCTTTCTTT. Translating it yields CASSIYTGENTEAFF.

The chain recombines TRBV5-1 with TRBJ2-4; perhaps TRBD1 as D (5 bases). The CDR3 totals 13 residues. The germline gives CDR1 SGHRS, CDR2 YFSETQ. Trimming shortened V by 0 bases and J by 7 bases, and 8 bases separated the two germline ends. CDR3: CASSLAGNNIQYF. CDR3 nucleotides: TGCGCCAGCAGCTTGGCAGGGAACAACATTCAGTACTTC.

The CDR3 sequence is CASSSRGVMNTEAFF. Here the CDR3 DNA reads TGTGCCAGTAGTAGCCGGGGGGTCATGAACACTGAAGCTTTCTTT. The chain has TRBV19 and TRBJ1-1; maybe TRBD1 (5 bases). The CDR3 has 15 residues. Germline V gene lookup returns CDR1 LNHDA and CDR2 SQIVND (reference sequence). V dropped 4 bases and J dropped 0 bases, with 12 bases sitting between them.

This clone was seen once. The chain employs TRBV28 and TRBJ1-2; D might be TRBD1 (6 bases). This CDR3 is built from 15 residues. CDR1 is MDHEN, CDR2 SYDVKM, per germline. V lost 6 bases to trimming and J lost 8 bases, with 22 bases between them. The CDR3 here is CASRAPGGGAEGYTF. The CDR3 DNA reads TGTGCCAGCAGAGCTCCCGGAGGGGGGGCAGAGGGCTACACCTTC.